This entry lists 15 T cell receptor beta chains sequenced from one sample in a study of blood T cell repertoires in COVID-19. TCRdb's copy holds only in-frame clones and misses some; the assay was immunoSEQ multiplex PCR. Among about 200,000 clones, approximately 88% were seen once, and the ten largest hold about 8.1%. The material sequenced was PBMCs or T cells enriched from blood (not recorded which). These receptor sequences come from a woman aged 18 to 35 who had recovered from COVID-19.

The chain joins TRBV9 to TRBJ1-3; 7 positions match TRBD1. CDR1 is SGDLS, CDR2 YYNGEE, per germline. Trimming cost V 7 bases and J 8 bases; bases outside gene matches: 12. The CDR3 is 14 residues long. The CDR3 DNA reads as TGTGCCAGCGGACAGGCCCTCTTGAGGGACACCATATATTTT. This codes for CASGQALLRDTIYF. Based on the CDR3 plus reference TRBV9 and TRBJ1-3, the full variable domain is DSGVTQTPKHLITATGQRVTLRCSPRSGDLSVYWYQQSLDQGLQFLIQYYNGEERAKGNILERFSAQQFPDLHSELNLSSLELGDSALYFCASGQALLRDTIYFGEGSWLTVV.

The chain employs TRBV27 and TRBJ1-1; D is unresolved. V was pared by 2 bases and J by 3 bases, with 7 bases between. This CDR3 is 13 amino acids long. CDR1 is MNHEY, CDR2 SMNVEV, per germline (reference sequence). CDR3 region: CASSLRRDTEAFF. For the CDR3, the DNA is TGTGCCAGCAGTTTACGGAGGGACACTGAAGCTTTCTTT.

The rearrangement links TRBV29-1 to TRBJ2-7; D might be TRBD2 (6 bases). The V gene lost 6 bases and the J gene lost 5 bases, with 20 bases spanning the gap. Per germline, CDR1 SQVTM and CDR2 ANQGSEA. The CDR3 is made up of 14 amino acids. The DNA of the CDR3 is TGCAGCGTCAAACGGGGGACCCAAGGCCACGAGCAGTACTTC. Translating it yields CSVKRGTQGHEQYF.

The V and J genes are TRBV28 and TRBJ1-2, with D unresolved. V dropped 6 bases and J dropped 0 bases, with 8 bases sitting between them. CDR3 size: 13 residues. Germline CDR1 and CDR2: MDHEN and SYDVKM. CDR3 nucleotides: TGTGCCAGCAGCCAAGCAACTAACTATGGCTACACCTTC. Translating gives CASSQATNYGYTF.

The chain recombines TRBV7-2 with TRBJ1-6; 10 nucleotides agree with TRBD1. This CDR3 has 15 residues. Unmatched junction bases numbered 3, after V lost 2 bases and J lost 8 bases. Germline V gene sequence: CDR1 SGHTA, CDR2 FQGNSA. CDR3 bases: TGTGCCAGCAGCTTATTCGGGACAGGGGATTCACCCCTCCACTTT. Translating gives CASSLFGTGDSPLHF. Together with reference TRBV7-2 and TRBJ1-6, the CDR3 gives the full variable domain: GAGVSQSPSNKVTEKGKDVELRCDPISGHTALYWYRQSLGQGLEFLIYFQGNSAPDKSGLPSDRFSAERTGGSVSTLTIQRTQQEDSAVYLCASSLFGTGDSPLHFGNGTRLTVT.

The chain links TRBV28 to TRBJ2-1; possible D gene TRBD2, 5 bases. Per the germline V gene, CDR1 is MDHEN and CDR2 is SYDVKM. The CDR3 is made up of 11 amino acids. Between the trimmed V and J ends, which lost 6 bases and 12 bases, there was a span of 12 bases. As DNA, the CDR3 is TGTGCCAGCAGCAAACCTCGGGGGCAGTTCTTC. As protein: CASSKPRGQFF.

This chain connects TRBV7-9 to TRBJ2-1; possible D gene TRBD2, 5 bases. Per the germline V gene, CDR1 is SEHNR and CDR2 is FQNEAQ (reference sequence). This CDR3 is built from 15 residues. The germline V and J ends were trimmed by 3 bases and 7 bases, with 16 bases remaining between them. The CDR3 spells CASSLLDPTGNEQFF. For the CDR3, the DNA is TGTGCCAGCAGCTTGTTGGACCCGACGGGGAATGAGCAGTTCTTC.

DNA of the CDR3: TGTGCCAGCAGCTTAGAAGCCGGCGACCGGTCGACAGATCTGAACTATGGCTACACCTTC. Translation: CASSLEAGDRSTDLNYGYTF. This chain uses TRBV7-8 with TRBJ1-2, with D perhaps TRBD1 (5 bases). CDR1 SGHVS and CDR2 FQNEAQ come from the germline V gene. The CDR3 is 20 amino acids. V lost 1 base to trimming and J lost 2 bases, with 26 bases between them.

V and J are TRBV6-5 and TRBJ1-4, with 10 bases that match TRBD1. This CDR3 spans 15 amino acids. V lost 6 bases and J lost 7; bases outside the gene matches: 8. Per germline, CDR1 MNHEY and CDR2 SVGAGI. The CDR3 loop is CASRADRGRGEKLFF. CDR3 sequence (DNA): TGTGCCAGCAGGGCTGACAGGGGGCGAGGTGAAAAACTGTTTTTT.

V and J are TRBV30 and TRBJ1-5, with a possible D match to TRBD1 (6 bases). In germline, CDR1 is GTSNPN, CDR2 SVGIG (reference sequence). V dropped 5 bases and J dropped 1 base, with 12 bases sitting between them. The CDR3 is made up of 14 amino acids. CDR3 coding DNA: TGTGCCTGGCCTTGGGGGCTCAGCAATCAGCCCCAGCATTTT. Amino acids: CAWPWGLSNQPQHF.

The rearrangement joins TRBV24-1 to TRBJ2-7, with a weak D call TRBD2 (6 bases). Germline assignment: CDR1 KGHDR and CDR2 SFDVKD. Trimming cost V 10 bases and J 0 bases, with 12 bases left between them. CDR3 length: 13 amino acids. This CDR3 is CATEGGASYEQYF. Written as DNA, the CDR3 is TGTGCCACGGAAGGAGGGGCCTCCTACGAGCAGTACTTC.

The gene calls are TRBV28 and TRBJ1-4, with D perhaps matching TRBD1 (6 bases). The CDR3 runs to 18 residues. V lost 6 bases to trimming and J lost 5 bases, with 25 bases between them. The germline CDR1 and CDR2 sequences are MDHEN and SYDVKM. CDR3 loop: CASSNFGGQWTLNEKLFF. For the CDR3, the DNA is TGTGCCAGCAGCAATTTCGGGGGGCAGTGGACTTTAAATGAAAAACTGTTTTTT.

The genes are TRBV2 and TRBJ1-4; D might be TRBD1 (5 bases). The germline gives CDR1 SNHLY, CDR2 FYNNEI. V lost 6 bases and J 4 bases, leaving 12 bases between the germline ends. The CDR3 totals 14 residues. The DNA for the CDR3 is TGTGCCAGCAGCCGACAGAGAAATAATGAAAAACTGTTTTTT. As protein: CASSRQRNNEKLFF.

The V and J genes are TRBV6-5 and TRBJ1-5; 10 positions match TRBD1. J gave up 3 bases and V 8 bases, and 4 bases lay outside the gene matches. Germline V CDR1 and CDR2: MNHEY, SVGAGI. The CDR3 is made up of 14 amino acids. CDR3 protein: CASSGTGANQPQHF. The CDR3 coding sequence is TGTGCCAGCTCCGGGACAGGGGCCAATCAGCCCCAGCATTTT.

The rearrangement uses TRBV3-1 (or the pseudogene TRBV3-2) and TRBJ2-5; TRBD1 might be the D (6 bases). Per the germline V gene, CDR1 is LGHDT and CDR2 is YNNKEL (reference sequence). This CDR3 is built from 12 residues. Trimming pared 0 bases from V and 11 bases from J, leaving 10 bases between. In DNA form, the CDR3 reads TGTGCCAGCAGCCAAGATTTAGGGGGACAGTACTTC. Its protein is CASSQDLGGQYF.